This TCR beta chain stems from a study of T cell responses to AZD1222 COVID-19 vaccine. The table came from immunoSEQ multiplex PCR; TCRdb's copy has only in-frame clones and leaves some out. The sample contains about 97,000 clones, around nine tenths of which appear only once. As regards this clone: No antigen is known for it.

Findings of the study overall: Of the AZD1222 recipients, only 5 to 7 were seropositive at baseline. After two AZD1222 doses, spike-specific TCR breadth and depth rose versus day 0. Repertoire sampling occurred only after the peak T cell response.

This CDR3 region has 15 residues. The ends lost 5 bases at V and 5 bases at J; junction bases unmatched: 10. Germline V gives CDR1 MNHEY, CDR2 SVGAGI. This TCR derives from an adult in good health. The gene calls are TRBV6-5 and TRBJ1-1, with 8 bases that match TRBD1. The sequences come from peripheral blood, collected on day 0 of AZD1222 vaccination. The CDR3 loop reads CASSLGQGFRTEAFF. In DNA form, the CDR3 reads TGTGCCAGCAGTCTAGGACAGGGATTCAGGACTGAAGCTTTCTTT.